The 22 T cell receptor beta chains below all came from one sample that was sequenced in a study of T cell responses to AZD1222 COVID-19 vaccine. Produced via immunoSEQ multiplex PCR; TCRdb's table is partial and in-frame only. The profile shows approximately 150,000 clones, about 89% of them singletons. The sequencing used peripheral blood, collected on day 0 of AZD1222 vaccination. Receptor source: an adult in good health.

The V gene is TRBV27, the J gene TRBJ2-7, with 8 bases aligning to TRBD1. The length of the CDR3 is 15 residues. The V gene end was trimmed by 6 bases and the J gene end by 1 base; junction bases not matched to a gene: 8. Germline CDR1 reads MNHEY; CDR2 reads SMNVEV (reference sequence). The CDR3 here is CASSTKQGGSYEQYF. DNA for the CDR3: TGTGCCAGCAGCACAAAACAGGGGGGATCCTACGAGCAGTACTTC.

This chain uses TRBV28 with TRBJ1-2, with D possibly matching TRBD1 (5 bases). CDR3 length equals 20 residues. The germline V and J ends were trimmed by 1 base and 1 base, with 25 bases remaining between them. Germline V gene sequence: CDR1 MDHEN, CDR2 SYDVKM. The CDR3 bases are TGTGCCAGCAGTTTATCTCCCCCGAAACAGAAGGAGGGGATTAACTATGGCTACACCTTC. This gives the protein CASSLSPPKQKEGINYGYTF.

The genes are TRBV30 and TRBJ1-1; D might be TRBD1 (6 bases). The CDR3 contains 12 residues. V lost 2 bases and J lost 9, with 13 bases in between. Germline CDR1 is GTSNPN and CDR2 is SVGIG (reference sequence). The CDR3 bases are TGTGCCTGGAGTAGGCCGGGACAACAAGCTTTCTTT. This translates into CAWSRPGQQAFF.

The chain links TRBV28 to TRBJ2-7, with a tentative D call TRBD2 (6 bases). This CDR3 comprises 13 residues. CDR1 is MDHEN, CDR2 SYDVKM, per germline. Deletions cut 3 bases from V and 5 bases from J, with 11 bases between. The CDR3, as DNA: TGTGCCAGCAGTTTTTTGGGGGGACACGAGCAGTACTTC. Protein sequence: CASSFLGGHEQYF.

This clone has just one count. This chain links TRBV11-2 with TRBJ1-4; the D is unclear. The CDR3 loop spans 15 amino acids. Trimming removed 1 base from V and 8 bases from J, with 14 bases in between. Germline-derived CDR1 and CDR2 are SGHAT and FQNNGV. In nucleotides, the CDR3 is TGTGCCAGCAGCTTAGGACCCGGGGAGGCCGAAAAACTGTTTTTT. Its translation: CASSLGPGEAEKLFF.

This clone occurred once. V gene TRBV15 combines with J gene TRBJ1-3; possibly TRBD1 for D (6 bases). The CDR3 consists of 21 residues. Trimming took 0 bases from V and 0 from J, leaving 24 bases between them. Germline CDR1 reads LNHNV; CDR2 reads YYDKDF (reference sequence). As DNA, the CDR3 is TGTGCCACCAGCAGAGATCAAGTAACCCGGACAGCCCCAAACTCTGGAAACACCATATATTTT. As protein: CATSRDQVTRTAPNSGNTIYF.

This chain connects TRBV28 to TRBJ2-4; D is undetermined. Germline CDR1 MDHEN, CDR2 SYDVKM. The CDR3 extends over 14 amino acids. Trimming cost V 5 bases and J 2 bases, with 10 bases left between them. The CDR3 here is CASSTPTPKNIQYF. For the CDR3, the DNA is TGTGCCAGCAGTACCCCCACCCCCAAAAACATTCAGTACTTC. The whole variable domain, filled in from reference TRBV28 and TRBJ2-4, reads DVKVTQSSRYLVKRTGEKVFLECVQDMDHENMFWYRQDPGLGLRLIYFSYDVKMKEKGDIPEGYSVSREKKERFSLILESASTNQTSMYLCASSTPTPKNIQYFGAGTRLSVL.

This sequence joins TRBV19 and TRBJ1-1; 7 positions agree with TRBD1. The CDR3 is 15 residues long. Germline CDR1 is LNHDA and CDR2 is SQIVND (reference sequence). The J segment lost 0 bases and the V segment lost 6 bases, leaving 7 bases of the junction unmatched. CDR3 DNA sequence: TGTGCCAGTAGGAGGGACAGCTCAATGAACACTGAAGCTTTCTTT. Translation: CASRRDSSMNTEAFF.

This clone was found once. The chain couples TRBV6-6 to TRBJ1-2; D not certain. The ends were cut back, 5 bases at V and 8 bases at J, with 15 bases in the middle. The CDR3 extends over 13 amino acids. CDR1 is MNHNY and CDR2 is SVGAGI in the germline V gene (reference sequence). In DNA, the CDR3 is TGTGCCAGCAGTCCTAGAAGTGAAGGGGGCTACACCTTC. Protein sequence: CASSPRSEGGYTF.

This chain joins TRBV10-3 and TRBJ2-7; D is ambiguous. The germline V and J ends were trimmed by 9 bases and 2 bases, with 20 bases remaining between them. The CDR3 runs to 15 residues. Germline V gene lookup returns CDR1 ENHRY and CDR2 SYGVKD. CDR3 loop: CAISPRPELPYEQYF. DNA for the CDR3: TGTGCCATTTCACCCCGGCCCGAACTCCCCTACGAGCAGTACTTC.

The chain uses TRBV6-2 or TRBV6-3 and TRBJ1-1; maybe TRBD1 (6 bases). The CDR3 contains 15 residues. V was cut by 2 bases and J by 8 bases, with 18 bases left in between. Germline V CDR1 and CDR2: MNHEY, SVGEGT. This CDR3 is CASSYGQGHSSEAFF. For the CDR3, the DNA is TGTGCCAGCAGTTACGGGCAGGGGCATTCATCAGAAGCTTTCTTT.

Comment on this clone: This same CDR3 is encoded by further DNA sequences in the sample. The CDR3 coding sequence is TGTGCCAGCAGTCCTGGGACGGTGAACACTGAAGCTTTCTTT. Protein: CASSPGTVNTEAFF. This chain joins TRBV28 and TRBJ1-1; D may be TRBD1 (5 bases). Trimming stripped 5 bases from V and 0 bases from J, with 10 bases between. Germline CDR1 is MDHEN and CDR2 is SYDVKM. This CDR3 spans 14 amino acids.

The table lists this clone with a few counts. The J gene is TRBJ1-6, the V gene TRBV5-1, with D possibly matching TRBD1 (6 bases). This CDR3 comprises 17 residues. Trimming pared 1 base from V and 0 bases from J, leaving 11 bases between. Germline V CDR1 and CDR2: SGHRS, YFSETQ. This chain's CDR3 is CASSLQGPSSYNSPLHF. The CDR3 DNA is TGCGCCAGCAGCTTGCAGGGGCCAAGCTCCTATAATTCACCCCTCCACTTT.

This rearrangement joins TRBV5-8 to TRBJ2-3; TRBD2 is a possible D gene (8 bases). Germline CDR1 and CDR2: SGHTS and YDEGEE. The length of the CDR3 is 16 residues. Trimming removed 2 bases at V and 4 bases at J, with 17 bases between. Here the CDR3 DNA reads TGTGCCAGCAGCTTCGGGAGGGGGCAAAGGGCAGATACGCAGTATTTT. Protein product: CASSFGRGQRADTQYF.

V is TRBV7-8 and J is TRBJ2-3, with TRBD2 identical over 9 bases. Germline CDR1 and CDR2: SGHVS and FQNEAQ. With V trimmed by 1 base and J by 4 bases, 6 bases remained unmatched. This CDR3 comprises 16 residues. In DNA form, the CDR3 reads TGTGCCAGCAGCTTAGTTCGGCGGGGGGGCCCAGATACGCAGTATTTT. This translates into CASSLVRRGGPDTQYF.

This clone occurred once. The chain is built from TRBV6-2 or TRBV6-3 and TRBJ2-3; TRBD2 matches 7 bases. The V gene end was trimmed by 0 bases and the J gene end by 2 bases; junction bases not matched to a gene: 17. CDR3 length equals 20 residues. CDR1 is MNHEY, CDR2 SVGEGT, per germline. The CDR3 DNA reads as TGTGCCAGCAGTTACTCGGTTCAAGGAGGACTAGAAGGGTACACAGATACGCAGTATTTT. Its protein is CASSYSVQGGLEGYTDTQYF.

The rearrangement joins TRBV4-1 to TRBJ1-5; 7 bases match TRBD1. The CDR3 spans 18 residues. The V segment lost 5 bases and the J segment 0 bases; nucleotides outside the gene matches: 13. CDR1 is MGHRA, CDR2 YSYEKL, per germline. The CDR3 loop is CASSASQGRVYSNQPQHF. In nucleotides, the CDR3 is TGCGCCAGCAGCGCTTCACAGGGGAGAGTGTATAGCAATCAGCCCCAGCATTTT.

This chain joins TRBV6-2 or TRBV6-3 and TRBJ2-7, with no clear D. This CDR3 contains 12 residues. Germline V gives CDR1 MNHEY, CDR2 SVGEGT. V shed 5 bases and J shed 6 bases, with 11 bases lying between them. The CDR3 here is CASSDPISEQYF. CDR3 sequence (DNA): TGTGCCAGCAGTGACCCCATTTCCGAGCAGTACTTC.

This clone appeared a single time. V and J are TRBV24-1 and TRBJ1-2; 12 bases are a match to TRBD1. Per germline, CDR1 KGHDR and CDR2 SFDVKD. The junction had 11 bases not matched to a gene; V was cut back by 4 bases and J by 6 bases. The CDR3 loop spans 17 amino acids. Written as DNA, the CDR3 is TGTGCCACCAGTGACCGTACCGGGACAGGGGGCAAGGATGGCTACACCTTC. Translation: CATSDRTGTGGKDGYTF.

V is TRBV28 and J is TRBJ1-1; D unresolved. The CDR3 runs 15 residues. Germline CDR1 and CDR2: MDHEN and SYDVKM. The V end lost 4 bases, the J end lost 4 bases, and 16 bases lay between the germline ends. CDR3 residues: CASSSSGGMGTEAFF. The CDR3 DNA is TGTGCCAGCAGTTCATCAGGCGGTATGGGCACTGAAGCTTTCTTT. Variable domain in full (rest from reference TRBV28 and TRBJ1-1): DVKVTQSSRYLVKRTGEKVFLECVQDMDHENMFWYRQDPGLGLRLIYFSYDVKMKEKGDIPEGYSVSREKKERFSLILESASTNQTSMYLCASSSSGGMGTEAFFGQGTRLTVV.

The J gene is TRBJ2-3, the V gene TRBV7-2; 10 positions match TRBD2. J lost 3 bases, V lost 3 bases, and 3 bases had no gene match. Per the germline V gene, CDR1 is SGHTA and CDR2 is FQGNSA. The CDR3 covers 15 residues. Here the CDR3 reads CASSLTSGLTDTQYF. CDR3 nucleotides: TGTGCCAGCAGCTTGACTAGCGGGCTTACAGATACGCAGTATTTT.

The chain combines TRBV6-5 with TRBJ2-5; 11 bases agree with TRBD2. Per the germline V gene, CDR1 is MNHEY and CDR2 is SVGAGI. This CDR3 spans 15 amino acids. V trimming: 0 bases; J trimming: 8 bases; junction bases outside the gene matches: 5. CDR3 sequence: CASSYSKLAGDTQYF. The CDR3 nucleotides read TGTGCCAGCAGTTACTCGAAACTAGCGGGAGATACCCAGTACTTC.